A single sample gave rise to the 10 T cell receptor beta chains below, sequenced in a study of metastatic and nonmetastatic thyroid tumors. TCRdb ran MiXCR on the PCR reads. The top ten clones hold 5% to 7% of a sample with about 26,000 clones, around 25% of them seen once. Patients underwent thyroid surgery, and none had received any treatment before it. Material: blood. The receptor set was obtained from a female donor with papillary thyroid cancer or a benign thyroid nodule (not recorded which). Some clones in this sample may be carry-over from other donors' samples.

The chain uses TRBV13 and TRBJ2-7; tentatively, D is TRBD1 or TRBD2 (5 bases each). Per germline, CDR1 PRHDT and CDR2 FYEKMQ (reference sequence). V was clipped by 8 bases and J by 7 bases, with 21 bases between them. This CDR3 has 14 amino acids. The CDR3 sequence is CASRVWGSGWEQYF. In DNA, the CDR3 is TGTGCCAGCCGCGTGTGGGGGTCCGGTTGGGAGCAGTACTTC.

There are many counts of this clone. The same CDR3 is also encoded by other DNA sequences in this sample. The chain employs TRBV19 and TRBJ2-5; 9 nucleotides agree with TRBD1. Germline CDR1 LNHDA, CDR2 SQIVND (reference sequence). The junction had 9 bases not matched to a gene; V was cut back by 5 bases and J by 5 bases. The length of the CDR3 is 15 residues. The CDR3 sequence: CASSPSGTGSETQYF. DNA for the CDR3: TGTGCCAGTAGTCCCTCCGGGACAGGGTCCGAGACCCAGTACTTC.

This chain uses TRBV6-2 or TRBV6-3 with TRBJ2-7; no definite D call. Deletions cut 4 bases from V and 3 bases from J, with 22 bases between. CDR1 is MNHEY, CDR2 SVGEGT, per germline. The CDR3 runs 17 residues. The CDR3 spells CASSSRLLGEIIYEQYF. The CDR3 nucleotides read TGTGCCAGCAGTTCCCGACTCCTGGGCGAGATCATCTACGAGCAGTACTTC.

This clone showed up many times. The chain employs TRBV18 and TRBJ2-1, with TRBD1 matching 7 bases. The CDR3 contains 14 residues. Germline CDR1 KGHSH, CDR2 LQKENI. V was clipped by 0 bases and J by 4 bases; unmatched bases: 0. The CDR3 sequence: CASSPPGQYNEQFF. As DNA, the CDR3 is TGTGCCAGCTCACCACCGGGACAGTACAATGAGCAGTTCTTC.

This clone was observed once. The chain carries TRBV11-2 and TRBJ2-7; D perhaps matches TRBD2 (5 bases). The germline V gene encodes CDR1 SGHAT and CDR2 FQNNGV. This CDR3 comprises 12 residues. This CDR3 reads CVSERNSYEQYF. CDR3 nucleotide sequence: TGTGTCAGTGAGCGGAATTCCTACGAGCAGTACTTC. The whole variable domain, remainder taken from reference TRBV11-2 and TRBJ2-7, is EAGVAQSPRYKIIEKRQSVAFWCNPISGHATLYWYQQILGQGPKLLIQFQNNGVVDDSQLPKDRFSAERLKGVDSTLKIQPAKLEDSAVYLCVSERNSYEQYFGPGTRLTVT.

The chain links TRBV5-1 to TRBJ2-2; no firm D call. Trimming cost V 1 base and J 6 bases, with 13 bases left between them. Per germline, CDR1 SGHRS and CDR2 YFSETQ. This CDR3 has 15 residues. CDR3 loop: CASSLSRRLSGELFF. In nucleotides, the CDR3 is TGCGCCAGCAGCTTGAGTCGACGCCTATCCGGGGAGCTGTTTTTT. The full variable domain, in which reference TRBV5-1 and TRBJ2-2 provide the parts outside the CDR3, is KAGVTQTPRYLIKTRGQQVTLSCSPISGHRSVSWYQQTPGQGLQFLFEYFSETQRNKGNFPGRFSGRQFSNSRSEMNVSTLELGDSALYLCASSLSRRLSGELFFGEGSRLTVL.

This clone qualifies as medium-sized. The genes are TRBV20-1 and TRBJ2-7; 14 nucleotides align to TRBD2. Looked up from germline, CDR1 is DFQATT and CDR2 is SNEGSKA (reference sequence). The CDR3 spans 16 residues. Trimming cost V 8 bases and J 4 bases; bases outside gene matches: 13. In DNA, the CDR3 is TGCAGTACGATACCGGGACTAGCGGGAGTAAGGTACGAGCAGTACTTC. The encoded protein is CSTIPGLAGVRYEQYF.

This clone is medium-sized (0.01 to 0.1%) in the sample. This chain joins TRBV2 and TRBJ2-7, with TRBD2 matching 7 bases. Germline V gene lookup returns CDR1 SNHLY and CDR2 FYNNEI. The V gene end was trimmed by 6 bases and the J gene end by 5 bases; junction bases not matched to a gene: 7. This CDR3 region has 13 residues. The CDR3 loop is CASRNPGRDEQYV. DNA of the CDR3: TGTGCCAGCAGGAACCCAGGGAGGGACGAGCAGTACGTC.

The chain employs TRBV7-8 and TRBJ1-5; D uncertain. The CDR3 is 15 residues long. The germline CDR1 and CDR2 sequences are SGHVS and FQNEAQ. Trimming took off 5 bases at V and 5 bases at J, with 16 bases between the two ends. The CDR3 DNA sequence: TGTGCCAGCAGCACTCGCGGAGTGGGTGATCAGCCCCAGCATTTT. This encodes CASSTRGVGDQPQHF.

The sample holds many counts of this clone. The V gene is TRBV29-1, the J gene TRBJ2-1; D perhaps matches TRBD2 (7 bases). The CDR3 contains 14 residues. Trimming removed 4 bases at V and 8 bases at J, with 18 bases between. Germline V gene lookup returns CDR1 SQVTM and CDR2 ANQGSEA. The CDR3 DNA reads TGCAGCGTTGTCGGGGGCGGGAGTACATATGAGCAGTTCTTC. It is translated as CSVVGGGSTYEQFF.